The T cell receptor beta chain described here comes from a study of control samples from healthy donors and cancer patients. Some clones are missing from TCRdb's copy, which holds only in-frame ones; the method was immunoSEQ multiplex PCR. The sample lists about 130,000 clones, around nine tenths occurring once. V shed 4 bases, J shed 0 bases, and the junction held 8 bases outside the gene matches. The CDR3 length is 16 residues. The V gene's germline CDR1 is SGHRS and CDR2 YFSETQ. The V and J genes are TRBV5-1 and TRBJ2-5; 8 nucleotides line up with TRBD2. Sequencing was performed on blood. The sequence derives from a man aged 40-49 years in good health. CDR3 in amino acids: CASSLLSGGNQETQYF. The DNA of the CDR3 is TGCGCCAGCAGCCTTCTGAGCGGGGGCAACCAAGAGACCCAGTACTTC.